Each of the 22 T cell receptor beta chains below was sequenced from the same sample in a study of blood T cell repertoires in COVID-19. Profiled with immunoSEQ multiplex PCR; TCRdb holds only in-frame clones, not every one. The sample shows 95,000 to 100,000 clones, about four fifths of them seen only once. Source material: peripheral blood. Receptors originate from a woman older than 75 with active or convalescent COVID-19.

The chain carries TRBV7-2 and TRBJ2-5; 16 bases are shared with TRBD2. CDR1 is SGHTA and CDR2 is FQGNSA in the germline V gene. CDR3 size: 16 residues. Trimming cost V 5 bases and J 6 bases; bases outside gene matches: 6. CDR3 DNA sequence: TGTGCCAGCAGCCCCAGGGGACTAGCGGGAGGGAAGACCCAGTACTTC. Amino acid sequence: CASSPRGLAGGKTQYF.

V gene TRBV11-3 combines with J gene TRBJ2-5; D is perhaps TRBD1 (5 bases). CDR1 is SGHNT, CDR2 YENEEA, per germline. CDR3 length equals 13 residues. Trimming pared 5 bases from V and 5 bases from J, leaving 12 bases between. CDR3 residues: CASSDQGGETQYF. For the CDR3, the DNA is TGTGCCAGCAGCGACCAGGGTGGTGAGACCCAGTACTTC.

V and J are TRBV28 and TRBJ1-5; perhaps TRBD1 as D (6 bases). Germline-derived CDR1 and CDR2 are MDHEN and SYDVKM. Trimming took 4 bases from V and 5 from J, leaving 9 bases between them. CDR3 size: 13 residues. The CDR3 is CASSSTGYQPQHF. CDR3 bases: TGTGCCAGCAGTTCCACAGGGTATCAGCCCCAGCATTTT.

This chain links TRBV4-1 with TRBJ2-7, with TRBD2 matching over 9 bases. V dropped 0 bases and J dropped 3; count of bases not matched to a gene: 6. The CDR3 has 16 amino acids. Germline V gene sequence: CDR1 MGHRA, CDR2 YSYEKL. CDR3 in amino acids: CASSQDTGSGSYEQYF. CDR3 coding DNA: TGCGCCAGCAGCCAAGATACGGGTAGCGGGAGCTACGAGCAGTACTTC.

The CDR3 protein is CASKIRTGVYEQYF. The CDR3 region has the DNA TGTGCCAGCAAGATTAGGACAGGGGTTTACGAGCAGTACTTC. V is TRBV27 and J is TRBJ2-7; 9 bases match TRBD1. V lost 7 bases to trimming and J lost 4 bases; unmatched junction nucleotides: 8. This CDR3 comprises 14 residues. The germline CDR1 and CDR2 sequences are MNHEY and SMNVEV (reference sequence).

There are a few counts of this clone. The chain links TRBV19 to TRBJ1-5; D not resolved. V lost 5 bases and J lost 1, with 9 bases in between. This CDR3 is built from 14 residues. CDR1 and CDR2 from the germline V gene are LNHDA and SQIVND (reference sequence). The CDR3 is CASSPGWSNQPQHF. CDR3 in DNA: TGTGCCAGTAGTCCCGGGTGGAGCAATCAGCCCCAGCATTTT.

This clone was recorded only once. V gene TRBV11-2 combines with J gene TRBJ2-5; TRBD2 is a possible D gene (7 bases). The germline V gene has CDR1 SGHAT and CDR2 FQNNGV. The CDR3 totals 15 residues. V shed 5 bases and J shed 5 bases, with 18 bases lying between them. The CDR3 coding sequence is TGTGCCAGCAGCCCATCGGCGGGGGCCTTGGAGACCCAGTACTTC. The encoded protein is CASSPSAGALETQYF.

This clone was found once. The chain has TRBV9 and TRBJ2-5, with TRBD2 identical over 7 bases. The CDR3 has 17 amino acids. CDR1 is SGDLS, CDR2 YYNGEE, per germline. Germline trimming cut 0 bases from V and 5 bases from J; bases unmatched to any gene: 13. DNA for the CDR3: TGTGCCAGCAGCGTAGGGCCCCGGGACTTGGGAGGGGAGACCCAGTACTTC. It encodes CASSVGPRDLGGETQYF.

The V call is TRBV10-3, the J call TRBJ1-6; D uncertain. CDR3 length: 15 residues. V dropped 2 bases and J dropped 3 bases, with 8 bases sitting between them. CDR1 and CDR2 (germline): ENHRY, SYGVKD. The CDR3 spells CAISEVDNYNSPLHF. The DNA of the CDR3 is TGTGCCATCAGTGAGGTTGACAACTATAATTCACCCCTCCACTTT.

This clone was observed once. The chain recombines TRBV7-2 with TRBJ1-5, with D possibly being TRBD1 (6 bases). The germline V gene has CDR1 SGHTA and CDR2 FQGNSA. The CDR3 has 14 amino acids. V was pared by 5 bases and J by 6 bases, with 14 bases between. The DNA for the CDR3 is TGTGCCAGCAGCAGGAACAGGGCTGGTCAGCCCCAGCATTTT. Its protein product is CASSRNRAGQPQHF.

The chain combines TRBV2 with TRBJ2-7, with 8 bases that match TRBD1. V trimming: 6 bases; J trimming: 4 bases; junction bases outside the gene matches: 8. This CDR3 is 14 amino acids long. The germline gives CDR1 SNHLY, CDR2 FYNNEI. The DNA of the CDR3 is TGTGCCAGCAGCCAGGGGGCGAGTTTTTACGAGCAGTACTTC. Protein product: CASSQGASFYEQYF.

This clone was counted between two and nine times. The rearrangement joins TRBV5-8 to TRBJ2-2; no firm D call. The CDR3 has 16 residues. Germline CDR1 reads SGHTS; CDR2 reads YDEGEE. V lost 3 bases to trimming and J lost 6 bases, with 18 bases between them. The chain's CDR3 is CASSSASNPTAGELFF. As DNA, the CDR3 is TGTGCCAGCAGCTCCGCTAGTAACCCCACTGCCGGGGAGCTGTTTTTT.

This clone is a singleton in its sample. J is TRBJ2-3 and V is TRBV27; tentatively, D is TRBD2 (6 bases). The CDR3 covers 15 residues. Per the germline V gene, CDR1 is MNHEY and CDR2 is SMNVEV (reference sequence). V was clipped by 1 base and J by 2 bases, with 10 bases between them. CDR3 in amino acids: CASSLYRGTTDTQYF. The CDR3 DNA reads TGTGCCAGCAGTTTATACCGGGGGACCACAGATACGCAGTATTTT.

CDR3 residues: CASSPAGFSYNNEQFF. The CDR3 DNA reads TGTGCCAGCAGCCCCGCGGGGTTCTCCTATAACAATGAGCAGTTCTTC. The V and J genes are TRBV7-3 and TRBJ2-1; D is possibly TRBD2 (6 bases). Trimming took off 5 bases at V and 5 bases at J, with 19 bases between the two ends. The CDR3 runs 16 residues. Germline V gives CDR1 SGHTA, CDR2 FQGTGA.

This clone has a single count. This chain connects TRBV7-2 to TRBJ1-1; D possibly corresponds to TRBD1 (6 bases). The CDR3 length is 16 residues. The V end lost 5 bases, the J end lost 5 bases, and 21 bases lay between the germline ends. CDR1 is SGHTA and CDR2 is FQGNSA in the germline V gene. The CDR3 is CASSPGGARVGTEAFF. Written as DNA, the CDR3 is TGTGCCAGCAGCCCGGGGGGGGCCAGGGTAGGAACTGAAGCTTTCTTT. The full variable domain, in which reference TRBV7-2 and TRBJ1-1 provide the parts outside the CDR3, is GAGVSQSPSNKVTEKGKDVELRCDPISGHTALYWYRQSLGQGLEFLIYFQGNSAPDKSGLPSDRFSAERTGGSVSTLTIQRTQQEDSAVYLCASSPGGARVGTEAFFGQGTRLTVV.

The chain carries TRBV2 and TRBJ2-1; TRBD2 matches 14 bases. The CDR3 is made up of 16 amino acids. Germline V gene sequence: CDR1 SNHLY, CDR2 FYNNEI. Losses at the gene ends were 0 bases for V and 8 bases for J; bases not matched to a gene: 3. CDR3 in amino acids: CASSEAGLAGVDEQFF. DNA of the CDR3: TGTGCCAGCAGTGAAGCGGGACTAGCGGGAGTGGATGAGCAGTTCTTC. The full variable domain, with the rest looked up from reference TRBV2 and TRBJ2-1, is EPEVTQTPSHQVTQMGQEVILRCVPISNHLYFYWYRQILGQKVEFLVSFYNNEISEKSEIFDDQFSVERPDGSNFTLKIRSTKLEDSAMYFCASSEAGLAGVDEQFFGPGTRLTVL.

This clone was found a few times. V usage is TRBV19 and J usage is TRBJ2-7; 13 bases are shared with TRBD2. In germline, CDR1 is LNHDA, CDR2 SQIVND (reference sequence). This CDR3 comprises 16 residues. The V and J ends lost 3 bases and 6 bases, in that order; junction bases with no gene match: 8. This chain's CDR3 is CASSIGTSGTKGEQYF. As DNA, the CDR3 is TGTGCCAGTAGTATCGGGACTAGCGGGACGAAAGGCGAGCAGTACTTC.

This clone has a handful of counts. The chain couples TRBV18 to TRBJ2-1; 12 positions agree with TRBD1. Trimming removed 3 bases from V and 4 bases from J; junction bases left unmatched: 1. The germline V gene has CDR1 KGHSH and CDR2 LQKENI. This CDR3 region has 15 residues. The CDR3 nucleotides are TGTGCCAGCTCACCGGGACAGGGGGCGTACAATGAGCAGTTCTTC. Protein sequence: CASSPGQGAYNEQFF.

This clone was seen only once. The chain has TRBV30 and TRBJ2-5; D is possibly TRBD1 (6 bases). The length of the CDR3 is 16 residues. Germline V gene sequence: CDR1 GTSNPN, CDR2 SVGIG (reference sequence). V was cut by 1 base and J by 1 base, with 16 bases left in between. CDR3 in amino acids: CAWSGFLGHRQETQYF. The CDR3 nucleotides are TGTGCCTGGAGTGGATTTCTGGGACACCGCCAAGAGACCCAGTACTTC.

This clone was counted once. V is TRBV28 and J is TRBJ1-1, with D maybe TRBD1 (5 bases). V was cut by 4 bases and J by 5 bases, with 8 bases left in between. Looked up from germline, CDR1 is MDHEN and CDR2 is SYDVKM. This CDR3 comprises 12 residues. The chain's CDR3 is CASSYRLTEAFF. CDR3 sequence (DNA): TGTGCCAGCAGTTACAGGTTAACTGAAGCTTTCTTT.

The chain employs TRBV3-1 (or the pseudogene TRBV3-2) and TRBJ2-7, with 8 bases aligning to TRBD2. The CDR3 spans 19 residues. Trimming took 1 base from V and 2 from J; bases not matched to a gene: 16. Germline loops: CDR1 LGHDT, CDR2 YNNKEL (reference sequence). CDR3 sequence: CASSQVPVSDGGGAYEQYF. The DNA for the CDR3 is TGTGCCAGCAGCCAAGTCCCAGTCAGCGACGGGGGGGGTGCCTACGAGCAGTACTTC.

The V and J genes are TRBV6-5 and TRBJ2-7; D is undetermined. Germline V lookup: CDR1 MNHEY, CDR2 SVGAGI. This CDR3 contains 16 residues. V lost 0 bases to trimming and J lost 0 bases, with 12 bases between them. The CDR3 DNA follows: TGTGCCAGCAGTTACTCTATGGAGTTCCACTCCTACGAGCAGTACTTC. This codes for CASSYSMEFHSYEQYF.